The 28 T cell receptor beta chains below all came from one sample that was sequenced in a study of identifying expanded T cells in peripheral blood. Method: immunoSEQ multiplex PCR; TCRdb's copy keeps in-frame clones and lacks some. This sample has about 94,000 clones, with roughly 90% found just once. Sequencing was done on a sample of blood. These receptors came from a person between 18 and 75 years old in good health.

The V call is TRBV6-1, the J call TRBJ1-2; 7 nucleotides agree with TRBD1. Germline CDR1 MNHNS, CDR2 SASEGT. The ends lost 4 bases at V and 4 bases at J; junction bases unmatched: 3. The CDR3 is made up of 13 amino acids. The CDR3 here is CASSGGQFYGYTF. CDR3 nucleotides: TGTGCCAGCAGTGGGGGACAGTTCTATGGCTACACCTTC.

The chain joins TRBV5-1 to TRBJ2-7, with 12 bases aligning to TRBD1. Germline loops: CDR1 SGHRS, CDR2 YFSETQ. This CDR3 is 16 amino acids long. J was trimmed by 4 bases and V by 0 bases; bases with no gene match: 5. The CDR3 is CASSLVGTGGGYEQYF. The CDR3 coding sequence is TGCGCCAGCAGCTTGGTAGGGACAGGGGGCGGATACGAGCAGTACTTC.

The chain combines TRBV2 with TRBJ2-1; 7 nucleotides agree with TRBD1. Germline CDR1 SNHLY, CDR2 FYNNEI. The CDR3 length is 16 residues. Unmatched junction bases numbered 2, after V lost 0 bases and J lost 0 bases. CDR3: CASSEARQGSYNEQFF. In DNA, the CDR3 is TGTGCCAGCAGTGAAGCCCGACAGGGCTCCTACAATGAGCAGTTCTTC.

The chain couples TRBV11-3 to TRBJ2-7, with 10 bases matching TRBD1. Looked up from germline, CDR1 is SGHNT and CDR2 is YENEEA. The CDR3 length is 15 residues. The ends lost 4 bases at V and 6 bases at J; junction bases unmatched: 9. The CDR3 is CASSSQGGQGLEQYF. CDR3 nucleotides: TGTGCCAGCAGCTCCCAGGGGGGACAGGGGCTCGAGCAGTACTTC.

The chain joins TRBV27 to TRBJ2-7; no clear D gene. CDR3 length: 15 residues. Germline V CDR1 and CDR2: MNHEY, SMNVEV (reference sequence). V was trimmed by 6 bases and J by 0 bases, leaving 15 bases between them. CDR3 DNA: TGTGCCAGCAGCACCGTAAGCAGGTCCTCCTACGAGCAGTACTTC. Translated, it gives CASSTVSRSSYEQYF.

V and J are TRBV10-2 and TRBJ2-7; weak D call: TRBD2 (6 bases). With 8 bases removed from V and 2 bases from J, the gap between germline ends came to 19 bases. Germline loops: CDR1 WSHSY, CDR2 SAAADI. The CDR3 is 15 residues long. This chain's CDR3 is CASLSPGTGAYEQYF. CDR3 nucleotide sequence: TGCGCCAGCCTTAGTCCCGGGACGGGGGCCTACGAGCAGTACTTC.

The V gene is TRBV2, the J gene TRBJ2-1; D ambiguous. The CDR3 spans 13 residues. V was clipped by 4 bases and J by 3 bases, with 7 bases between them. Germline V gene lookup returns CDR1 SNHLY and CDR2 FYNNEI. CDR3 residues: CASSVGDYNEQFF. As DNA, the CDR3 is TGTGCCAGCAGTGTTGGGGACTACAATGAGCAGTTCTTC.

This clone appeared a few times. The genes are TRBV27 and TRBJ1-2; 7 positions match TRBD1. V lost 0 bases, J lost 5 bases, and 15 bases stayed unmatched. The germline V gene has CDR1 MNHEY and CDR2 SMNVEV (reference sequence). The length of the CDR3 is 18 residues. The CDR3 nucleotides are TGTGCCAGCAGTTTATCCTCTCGGACCACCGGGACAGAATATGGCTACACCTTC. The encoded protein is CASSLSSRTTGTEYGYTF.

This chain connects TRBV7-9 to TRBJ1-3; unclear D gene. CDR1 and CDR2 from the germline V gene are SEHNR and FQNEAQ (reference sequence). The CDR3 is 18 amino acids. The ends were cut back, 3 bases at V and 0 bases at J, with 18 bases in the middle. The CDR3 DNA reads TGTGCCAGCAGCTTTACTCTCCCCAGCAGACTCTCTGGAAACACCATATATTTT. This translates into CASSFTLPSRLSGNTIYF.

This chain links TRBV7-9 with TRBJ1-1; D not certain. This CDR3 region has 17 residues. V was trimmed by 3 bases and J by 0 bases, leaving 17 bases between them. Germline V gene data show CDR1 as SEHNR and CDR2 as FQNEAQ (reference sequence). The CDR3 nucleotides read TGTGCCAGCAGCTTGCGAAGAGACCTAAGCATGAACACTGAAGCTTTCTTT. Translation gives CASSLRRDLSMNTEAFF. Looking up the rest from reference TRBV7-9 and TRBJ1-1 gives the full variable domain: DTGVSQNPRHKITKRGQNVTFRCDPISEHNRLYWYRQTLGQGPEFLTYFQNEAQLEKSRLLSDRFSAERPKGSFSTLEIQRTEQGDSAMYLCASSLRRDLSMNTEAFFGQGTRLTVV.

This clone was detected many times. This chain joins TRBV30 and TRBJ1-3, with D hard to call. CDR3 length: 14 residues. The germline V gene has CDR1 GTSNPN and CDR2 SVGIG (reference sequence). V gave up 3 bases and J gave up 3 bases, with 12 bases separating them. CDR3 in amino acids: CAWSLERSGNTIYF. CDR3 sequence (DNA): TGTGCCTGGAGCCTAGAAAGGAGTGGAAACACCATATATTTT. Variable domain in full (rest from reference TRBV30 and TRBJ1-3): SQTIHQWPATLVQPVGSPLSLECTVEGTSNPNLYWYRQAAGRGLQLLFYSVGIGQISSEVPQNLSASRPQDRQFILSSKKLLLSDSGFYLCAWSLERSGNTIYFGEGSWLTVV.

This rearrangement joins TRBV11-2 to TRBJ2-7; perhaps TRBD2 as D (6 bases). The CDR3 runs to 14 residues. Germline CDR1 and CDR2: SGHAT and FQNNGV. V was pared by 1 base and J by 4 bases, with 11 bases between. The CDR3: CASSLGGDEYEQYF. The CDR3 nucleotides are TGTGCCAGCAGCTTAGGGGGGGATGAGTACGAGCAGTACTTC.

The rearrangement uses TRBV19 and TRBJ1-2; D is undetermined. The V end was cut by 7 bases, the J end by 7 bases, with 10 bases between. The length of the CDR3 is 11 residues. Germline V gene data show CDR1 as LNHDA and CDR2 as SQIVND (reference sequence). The CDR3 DNA reads TGTGCCAGTAACGATGGTTTTGGCTACACCTTC. Its translation is CASNDGFGYTF.

This clone showed up just once. V gene TRBV5-4 combines with J gene TRBJ2-4; TRBD2 might be the D (5 bases). Germline V gene data show CDR1 as SGHNT and CDR2 as YYREEE (reference sequence). Trimming took off 3 bases at V and 9 bases at J, with 16 bases between the two ends. The CDR3 is made up of 14 amino acids. CDR3 DNA sequence: TGTGCCAGCAGCTCACCGATGCACCGGGGCATTCAGTACTTC. Translation gives CASSSPMHRGIQYF. Based on the CDR3 plus reference TRBV5-4 and TRBJ2-4, the full variable domain is ETGVTQSPTHLIKTRGQQVTLRCSSQSGHNTVSWYQQALGQGPQFIFQYYREEENGRGNFPPRFSGLQFPNYSSELNVNALELDDSALYLCASSSPMHRGIQYFGAGTRLSVL.

The chain recombines TRBV7-9 with TRBJ1-3; perhaps TRBD1 as D (5 bases). The germline V gene has CDR1 SEHNR and CDR2 FQNEAQ (reference sequence). There are 14 residues in the CDR3. The V end was cut by 7 bases, the J end by 2 bases, with 12 bases between. The CDR3 coding sequence is TGTGCCAGCACCCGACAGAGGACTGGAAACACCATATATTTT. Translation: CASTRQRTGNTIYF. The complete variable domain, with remaining parts taken from reference TRBV7-9 and TRBJ1-3, reads DTGVSQNPRHKITKRGQNVTFRCDPISEHNRLYWYRQTLGQGPEFLTYFQNEAQLEKSRLLSDRFSAERPKGSFSTLEIQRTEQGDSAMYLCASTRQRTGNTIYFGEGSWLTVV.

This clone appeared once. This sequence joins TRBV11-2 and TRBJ2-7; D ambiguous. Germline assignment: CDR1 SGHAT and CDR2 FQNNGV. V was shortened by 6 bases and J by 5 bases, with 17 bases between the two germline ends. This CDR3 comprises 14 residues. The CDR3 nucleotides read TGTGCCAGCAGTTCCCGGAATCGGATCCACGAGCAGTACTTC. Translation: CASSSRNRIHEQYF.

The gene calls are TRBV6-1 and TRBJ2-1; the match to TRBD2 covers 9 bases. The CDR3 spans 16 residues. V was pared by 2 bases and J by 7 bases, with 9 bases of the junction left unmatched. CDR1 is MNHNS, CDR2 SASEGT, per germline. This CDR3 is CASSEHGGGASNEQFF. The CDR3 coding sequence is TGTGCCAGCAGTGAACATGGCGGGGGGGCTTCAAATGAGCAGTTCTTC.

The chain is built from TRBV2 and TRBJ1-6; possible D gene TRBD1, 5 bases. The CDR3 loop spans 17 amino acids. The V gene lost 10 bases and the J gene lost 6 bases, with 25 bases spanning the gap. The germline gives CDR1 SNHLY, CDR2 FYNNEI. The CDR3 bases are TGTGCCACCCAGGGACGTCTTTTCCCAACCGGTAATTCACCCCTCCACTTT. Encoded protein: CATQGRLFPTGNSPLHF.

The chain combines TRBV14 with TRBJ2-3; no clear D. This CDR3 comprises 13 residues. Trimming stripped 0 bases from V and 6 bases from J, with 7 bases between. Germline CDR1 is SGHDN and CDR2 is FVKESK. The CDR3 sequence: CASSQDIGDTQYF. The DNA of the CDR3 is TGTGCCAGCAGCCAAGATATAGGGGATACGCAGTATTTT.

This chain links TRBV7-3 with TRBJ2-7; the D is unclear. Germline V gives CDR1 SGHTA, CDR2 FQGTGA. V was pared by 1 base and J by 7 bases, with 5 bases between. The CDR3 length is 11 residues. The CDR3 loop is CASSLMGEQYF. The CDR3 DNA reads TGTGCCAGCAGCTTAATGGGGGAGCAGTACTTC.

This rearrangement joins TRBV9 to TRBJ1-2; 9 nucleotides line up with TRBD1. V dropped 0 bases and J dropped 8; count of bases not matched to a gene: 8. CDR3 length: 15 residues. CDR1 SGDLS and CDR2 YYNGEE come from the germline V gene. In DNA, the CDR3 is TGTGCCAGCAGCGTAGCAGGGACAGGGTATGAGGGCTACACCTTC. Its protein product is CASSVAGTGYEGYTF.

The chain combines TRBV19 with TRBJ2-1; D remains ambiguous. Germline-derived CDR1 and CDR2 are LNHDA and SQIVND (reference sequence). The CDR3 loop spans 12 amino acids. V lost 1 base to trimming and J lost 13 bases, with 11 bases between them. Written as DNA, the CDR3 is TGTGCCAGTAGTATAGGTCCGAAAGAACAGTTCTTC. Protein sequence: CASSIGPKEQFF.

This chain links TRBV9 with TRBJ1-2; weak D call: TRBD1 (6 bases). The V end was cut by 2 bases, the J end by 4 bases, with 15 bases between. The CDR3 is 15 residues long. Germline V gene sequence: CDR1 SGDLS, CDR2 YYNGEE. CDR3 protein: CASSVGAGEVYGYTF. The CDR3 nucleotides read TGTGCCAGCAGCGTGGGCGCAGGGGAGGTCTATGGCTACACCTTC.

This clone showed up just once. V usage is TRBV30 and J usage is TRBJ1-5; no clear D. The CDR3 sequence is 14 residues long. V lost 7 bases and J 0 bases, leaving 13 bases between the germline ends. CDR1 is GTSNPN, CDR2 SVGIG, per germline (reference sequence). The DNA of the CDR3 is TGTGCCTCCGCGGAGCCCGGTAGCAATCAGCCCCAGCATTTT. Amino acids: CASAEPGSNQPQHF.

The count of this clone is one. The DNA of the CDR3 is TGCAGCGTTGATAGTTGGGGGGGAACTGAAGCTTTCTTT. This sequence encodes CSVDSWGGTEAFF. The chain carries TRBV29-1 and TRBJ1-1, with D possibly TRBD1 on 5 matching bases. Germline loops: CDR1 SQVTM, CDR2 ANQGSEA. The CDR3 loop spans 13 amino acids. V shed 3 bases and J shed 5 bases, with 13 bases lying between them.

CDR3 in amino acids: CAWTGTPNEQFF. The CDR3 bases are TGTGCCTGGACGGGGACCCCCAATGAGCAGTTCTTC. The chain uses TRBV30 and TRBJ2-1; tentatively, D is TRBD1 or TRBD2 (5 bases each). Germline CDR1 is GTSNPN and CDR2 is SVGIG (reference sequence). Deletions cut 4 bases from V and 6 bases from J, with 10 bases between. The CDR3 length is 12 residues.

The chain has TRBV27 and TRBJ2-1; 10 bases are a match to TRBD2. This CDR3 is 16 amino acids long. Trimming took 6 bases from V and 2 from J; bases not matched to a gene: 7. Germline V lookup: CDR1 MNHEY, CDR2 SMNVEV (reference sequence). CDR3 sequence: CASRSTSGHPYNEQFF. The CDR3 DNA reads TGTGCCAGCAGATCGACTAGCGGGCATCCCTACAATGAGCAGTTCTTC.

The chain is built from TRBV29-1 and TRBJ1-1; tentative D call: TRBD1 (6 bases). CDR1 SQVTM and CDR2 ANQGSEA come from the germline V gene. Trimming removed 2 bases at V and 4 bases at J, with 17 bases between. The CDR3 has 15 amino acids. The CDR3 is CSVEKGGRTLTEAFF. CDR3 DNA sequence: TGCAGCGTTGAAAAGGGGGGGAGGACCCTCACTGAAGCTTTCTTT. Supplemented by reference TRBV29-1 and TRBJ1-1, the full variable domain reads SAVISQKPSRDICQRGTSLTIQCQVDSQVTMMFWYRQQPGQSLTLIATANQGSEATYESGFVIDKFPISRPNLTFSTLTVSNMSPEDSSIYLCSVEKGGRTLTEAFFGQGTRLTVV.